This entry describes one TCR beta chain. The data were obtained in a study of blood T cell repertoires in COVID-19. Study overall: Whether acute or convalescent, the COVID-19 samples came from the United States, Italy and Spain. T cells, B-cell-depleted T cells, or PBMCs provided the cDNA or gDNA that served as material.

V was shortened by 5 bases and J by 8 bases, with 15 bases between the two germline ends. This CDR3 comprises 14 residues. CDR1 and CDR2 (germline): MNHEY, SVGAGI. How the authors handled the data: Quantification of nucleated cells was approximated via reference gene primer amplification. Assay used: immunoSEQ multiplex PCR; TCRdb lists only in-frame clones, some missing. That table supplies the V and J calls and clone size; D and trimming were determined from the DNA. The data show 72,000 or so clones, approximately 89% seen once. Sequenced input: peripheral blood. The rearrangement links TRBV6-5 to TRBJ1-4; TRBD1 might be the D (5 bases). This TCR came from a woman in her sixties with acute or convalescent COVID-19. CDR3 nucleotide sequence: TGTGCCAGCAGTCTTGGGGGGATCTGGGAAAAACTGTTTTTT. The encoded protein is CASSLGGIWEKLFF.